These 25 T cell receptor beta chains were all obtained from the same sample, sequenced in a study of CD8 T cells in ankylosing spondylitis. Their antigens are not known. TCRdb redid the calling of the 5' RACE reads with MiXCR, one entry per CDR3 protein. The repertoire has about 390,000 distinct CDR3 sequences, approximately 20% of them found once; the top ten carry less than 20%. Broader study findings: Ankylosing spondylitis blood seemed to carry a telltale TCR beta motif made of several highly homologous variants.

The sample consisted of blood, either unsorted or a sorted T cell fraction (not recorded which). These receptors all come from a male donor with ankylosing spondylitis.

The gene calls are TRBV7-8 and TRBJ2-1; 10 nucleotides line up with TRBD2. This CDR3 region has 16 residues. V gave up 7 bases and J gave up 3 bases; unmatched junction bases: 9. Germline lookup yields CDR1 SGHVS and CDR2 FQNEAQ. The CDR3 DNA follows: TGTGCCAGCACCTCCTGGGTAGCGGGGGGCTACAATGAGCAGTTCTTC. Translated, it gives CASTSWVAGGYNEQFF. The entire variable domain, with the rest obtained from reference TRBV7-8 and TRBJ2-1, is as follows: GAGVSQSPRYKVAKRGQDVALRCDPISGHVSLFWYQQALGQGPEFLTYFQNEAQLDKSGLPSDRFFAERPEGSVSTLKIQRTQQEDSAVYLCASTSWVAGGYNEQFFGPGTRLTVL.

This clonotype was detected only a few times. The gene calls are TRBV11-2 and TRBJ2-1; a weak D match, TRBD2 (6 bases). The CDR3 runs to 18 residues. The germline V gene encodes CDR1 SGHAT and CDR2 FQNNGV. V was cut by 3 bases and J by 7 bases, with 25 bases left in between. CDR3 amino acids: CASSFSGGAMGNQNEQFF. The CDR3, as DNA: TGTGCCAGCAGCTTTTCGGGCGGGGCAATGGGTAATCAAAATGAGCAGTTCTTC.

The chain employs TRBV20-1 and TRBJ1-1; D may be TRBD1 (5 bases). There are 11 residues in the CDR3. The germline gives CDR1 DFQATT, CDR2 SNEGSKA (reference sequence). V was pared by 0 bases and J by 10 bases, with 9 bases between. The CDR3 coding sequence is TGCAGTGCTAGAGAGGGACCCAGAGCTTTCTTT. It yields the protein CSAREGPRAFF.

CDR3 coding DNA: TGCGCCAGCAGCCCTCCCGCGGGAGGGCCCACCGGGGAGCTGTTTTTT. Translation: CASSPPAGGPTGELFF. V and J are TRBV5-1 and TRBJ2-2; 9 nucleotides agree with TRBD2. The germline gives CDR1 SGHRS, CDR2 YFSETQ. The CDR3 runs 16 residues. V shed 4 bases and J 4 bases; nucleotides not matched to a gene: 8.

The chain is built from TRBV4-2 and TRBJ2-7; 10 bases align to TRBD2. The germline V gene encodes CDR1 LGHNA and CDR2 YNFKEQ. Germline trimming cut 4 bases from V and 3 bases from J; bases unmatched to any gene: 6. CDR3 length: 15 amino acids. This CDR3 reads CASSRPSGSLYEQYF. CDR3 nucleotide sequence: TGTGCCAGCAGCCGACCTAGCGGGAGTCTCTACGAGCAGTACTTC.

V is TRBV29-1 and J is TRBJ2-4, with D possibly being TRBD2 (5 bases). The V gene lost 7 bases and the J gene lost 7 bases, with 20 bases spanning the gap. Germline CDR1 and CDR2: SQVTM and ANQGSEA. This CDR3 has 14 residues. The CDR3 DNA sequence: TGCAGCGCAACGGGAAGGGCAGCCGGTAACATTCAGTACTTC. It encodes CSATGRAAGNIQYF.

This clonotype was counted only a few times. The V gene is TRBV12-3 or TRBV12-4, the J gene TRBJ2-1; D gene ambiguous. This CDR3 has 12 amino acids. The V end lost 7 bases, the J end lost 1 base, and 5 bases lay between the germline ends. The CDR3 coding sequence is TGTGCCAGCAAAAGTTCCTACAATGAGCAGTTCTTC. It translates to CASKSSYNEQFF.

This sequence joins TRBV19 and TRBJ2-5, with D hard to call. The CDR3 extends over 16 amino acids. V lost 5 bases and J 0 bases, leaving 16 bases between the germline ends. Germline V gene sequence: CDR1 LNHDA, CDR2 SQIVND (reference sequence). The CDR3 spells CASSSPRIGHQETQYF. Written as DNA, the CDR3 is TGTGCCAGTAGTTCCCCTCGGATTGGGCACCAAGAGACCCAGTACTTC.

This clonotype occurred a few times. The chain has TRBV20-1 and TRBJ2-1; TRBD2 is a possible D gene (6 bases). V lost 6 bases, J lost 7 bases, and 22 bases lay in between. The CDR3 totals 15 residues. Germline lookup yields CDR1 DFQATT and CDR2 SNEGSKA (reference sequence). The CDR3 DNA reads TGCAGTGCCCTCCGGGGCGGGATGGGGAGGAATGAGCAGTTCTTC. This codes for CSALRGGMGRNEQFF.

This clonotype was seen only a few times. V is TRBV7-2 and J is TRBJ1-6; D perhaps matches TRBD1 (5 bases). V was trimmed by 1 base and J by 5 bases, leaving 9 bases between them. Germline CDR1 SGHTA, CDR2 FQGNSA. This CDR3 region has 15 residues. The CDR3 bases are TGTGCCAGCAGCTTAGGAATCAGGGATAATTCACCCCTCCACTTT. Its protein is CASSLGIRDNSPLHF.

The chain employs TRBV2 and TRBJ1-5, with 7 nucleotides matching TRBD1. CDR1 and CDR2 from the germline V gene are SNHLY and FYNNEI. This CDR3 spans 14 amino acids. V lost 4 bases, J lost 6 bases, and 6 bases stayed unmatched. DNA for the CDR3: TGTGCCAGCAGTGGACAGGGTTCGGTTCAGCCCCAGCATTTT. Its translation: CASSGQGSVQPQHF.

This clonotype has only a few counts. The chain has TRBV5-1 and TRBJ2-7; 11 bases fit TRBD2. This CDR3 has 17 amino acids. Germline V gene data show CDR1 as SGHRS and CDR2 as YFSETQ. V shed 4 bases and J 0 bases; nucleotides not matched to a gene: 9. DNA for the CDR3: TGCGCCAGCAGCCCCTGGACTAGCGGGCTCGTCTCCTACGAGCAGTACTTC. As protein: CASSPWTSGLVSYEQYF.

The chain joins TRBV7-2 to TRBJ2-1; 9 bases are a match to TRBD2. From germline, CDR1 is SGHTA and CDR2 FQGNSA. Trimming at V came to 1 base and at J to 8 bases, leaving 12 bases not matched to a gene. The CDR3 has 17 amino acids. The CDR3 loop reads CASSLVGGLAGTHEQFF. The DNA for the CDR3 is TGTGCCAGCAGCTTAGTTGGGGGGCTAGCGGGAACGCATGAGCAGTTCTTC.

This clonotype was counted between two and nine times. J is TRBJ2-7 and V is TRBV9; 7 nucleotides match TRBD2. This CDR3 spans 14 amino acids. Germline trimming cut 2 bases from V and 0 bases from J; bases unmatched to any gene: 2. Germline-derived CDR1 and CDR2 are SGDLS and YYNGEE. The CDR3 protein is CASSVGGSSYEQYF. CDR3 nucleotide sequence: TGTGCCAGCAGCGTCGGCGGGAGCTCCTACGAGCAGTACTTC.

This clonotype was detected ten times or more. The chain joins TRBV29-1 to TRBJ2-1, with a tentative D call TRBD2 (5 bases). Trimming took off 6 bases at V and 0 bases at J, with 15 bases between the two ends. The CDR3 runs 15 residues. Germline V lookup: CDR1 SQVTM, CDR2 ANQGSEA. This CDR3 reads CSVRALGSSYNEQFF. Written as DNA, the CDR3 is TGCAGCGTCCGGGCCTTAGGGAGCTCCTACAATGAGCAGTTCTTC.

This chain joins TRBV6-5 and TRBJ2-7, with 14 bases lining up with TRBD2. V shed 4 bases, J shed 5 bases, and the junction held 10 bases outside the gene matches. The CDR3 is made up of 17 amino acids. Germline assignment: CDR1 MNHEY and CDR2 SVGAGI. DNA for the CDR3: TGTGCCAGCAGTTCGACCGGGACTAGCGGGAGTATCCACGAGCAGTACTTC. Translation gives CASSSTGTSGSIHEQYF.

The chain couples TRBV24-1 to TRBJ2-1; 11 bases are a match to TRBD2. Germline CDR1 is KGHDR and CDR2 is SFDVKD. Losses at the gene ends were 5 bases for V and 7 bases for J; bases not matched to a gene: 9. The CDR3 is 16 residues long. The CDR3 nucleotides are TGTGCCACCAGTGGGGAGCTAGCGGGAGGTTCGAATGAGCAGTTCTTC. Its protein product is CATSGELAGGSNEQFF.

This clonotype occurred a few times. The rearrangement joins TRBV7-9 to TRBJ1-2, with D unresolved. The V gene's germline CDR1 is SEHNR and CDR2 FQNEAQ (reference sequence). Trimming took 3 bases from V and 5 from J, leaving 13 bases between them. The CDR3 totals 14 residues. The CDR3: CASSFESLGYGYTF. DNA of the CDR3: TGTGCCAGCAGCTTCGAATCCTTGGGGTATGGCTACACCTTC. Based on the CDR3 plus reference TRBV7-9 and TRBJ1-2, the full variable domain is DTGVSQNPRHKITKRGQNVTFRCDPISEHNRLYWYRQTLGQGPEFLTYFQNEAQLEKSRLLSDRFSAERPKGSFSTLEIQRTEQGDSAMYLCASSFESLGYGYTFGSGTRLTVV.

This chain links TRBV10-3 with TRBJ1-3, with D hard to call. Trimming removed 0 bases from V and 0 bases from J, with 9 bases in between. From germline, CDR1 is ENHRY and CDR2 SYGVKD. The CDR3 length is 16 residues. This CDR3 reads CAISESTRSSGNTIYF. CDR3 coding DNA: TGTGCCATCAGTGAGTCGACCCGGAGCTCTGGAAACACCATATATTTT.

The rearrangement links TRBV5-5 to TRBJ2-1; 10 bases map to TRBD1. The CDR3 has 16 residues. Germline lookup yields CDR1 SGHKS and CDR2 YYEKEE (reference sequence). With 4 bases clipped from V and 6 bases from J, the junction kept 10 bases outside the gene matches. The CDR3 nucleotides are TGTGCCAGCAGCAGATCCGGGACAGGGGAATCCAATGAGCAGTTCTTC. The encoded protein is CASSRSGTGESNEQFF. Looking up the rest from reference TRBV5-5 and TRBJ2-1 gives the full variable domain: DAGVTQSPTHLIKTRGQQVTLRCSPISGHKSVSWYQQVLGQGPQFIFQYYEKEERGRGNFPDRFSARQFPNYSSELNVNALLLGDSALYLCASSRSGTGESNEQFFGPGTRLTVL.

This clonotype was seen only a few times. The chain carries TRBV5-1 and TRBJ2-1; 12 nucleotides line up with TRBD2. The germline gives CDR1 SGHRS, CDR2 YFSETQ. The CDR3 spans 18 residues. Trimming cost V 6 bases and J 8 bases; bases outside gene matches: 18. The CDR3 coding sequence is TGCGCCAGCATGGGTTTTGGGGCCAGACTAGCGGGAGTTGATGAGCAGTTCTTC. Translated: CASMGFGARLAGVDEQFF.

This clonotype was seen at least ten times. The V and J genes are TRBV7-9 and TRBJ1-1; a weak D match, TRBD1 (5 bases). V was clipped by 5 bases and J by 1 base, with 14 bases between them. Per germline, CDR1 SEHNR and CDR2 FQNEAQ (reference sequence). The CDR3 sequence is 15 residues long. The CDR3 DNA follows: TGTGCCAGCAGCCCCCCACGGGGGTGGAACACTGAAGCTTTCTTT. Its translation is CASSPPRGWNTEAFF.

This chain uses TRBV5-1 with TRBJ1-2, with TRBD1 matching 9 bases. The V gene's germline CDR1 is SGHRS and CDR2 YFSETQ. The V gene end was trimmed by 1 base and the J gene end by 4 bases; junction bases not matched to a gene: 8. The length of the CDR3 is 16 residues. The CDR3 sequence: CASSLLGTGQGYGYTF. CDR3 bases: TGCGCCAGCAGCTTGCTTGGGACAGGGCAAGGCTATGGCTACACCTTC.

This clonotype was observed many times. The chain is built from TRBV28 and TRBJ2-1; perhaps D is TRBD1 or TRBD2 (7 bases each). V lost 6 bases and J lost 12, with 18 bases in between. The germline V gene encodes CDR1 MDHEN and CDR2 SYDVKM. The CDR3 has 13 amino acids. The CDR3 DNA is TGTGCCAGCAGCAGCAGCCGGGGGGACAGGCAGTTCTTC. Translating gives CASSSSRGDRQFF.

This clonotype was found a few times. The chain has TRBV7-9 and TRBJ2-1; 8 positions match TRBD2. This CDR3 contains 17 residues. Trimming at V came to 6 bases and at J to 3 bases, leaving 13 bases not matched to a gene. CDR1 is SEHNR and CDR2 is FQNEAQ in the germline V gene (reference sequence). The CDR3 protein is CASRTPGLASLYNEQFF. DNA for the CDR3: TGTGCCAGCAGAACGCCCGGACTAGCCTCACTCTACAATGAGCAGTTCTTC.